Below are 32 T cell receptor beta chains sequenced from a single sample in a study of molecular identifiers for immune sequencing clone quantification. TCRdb re-derived calls from the PCR reads in MiXCR, one entry per CDR3 protein. The sample includes approximately 680,000 distinct CDR3 sequences, around 25% of them seen just once. Source material: naive CD8+ T cells from blood, with Jurkat cell RNA spiked in. Subset given: FACS-sorted CD8+CD4-CCR7+CD45RA+ naive T cells. The receptor set was obtained from a human donor in good health. Some libraries in this study had Jurkat cell RNA spiked in.

This chain uses TRBV7-9 with TRBJ2-1; a possible D gene is TRBD1 (5 bases). The CDR3 extends over 15 amino acids. Trimming removed 5 bases at V and 2 bases at J, with 13 bases between. CDR1 is SEHNR, CDR2 FQNEAQ, per germline (reference sequence). The CDR3 reads CASSPRGNPYNEQFF. The DNA of the CDR3 is TGTGCCAGCAGCCCTAGGGGTAACCCCTACAATGAGCAGTTCTTC. Full variable domain (outside the CDR3, taken from reference TRBV7-9 and TRBJ2-1): DTGVSQNPRHKITKRGQNVTFRCDPISEHNRLYWYRQTLGQGPEFLTYFQNEAQLEKSRLLSDRFSAERPKGSFSTLEIQRTEQGDSAMYLCASSPRGNPYNEQFFGPGTRLTVL.

This clonotype was observed many times. The chain carries TRBV4-3 and TRBJ2-7, with unresolved D. The germline CDR1 and CDR2 sequences are LGHNA and YSLEER. This CDR3 comprises 15 residues. V lost 1 base to trimming and J lost 0 bases, with 10 bases between them. The CDR3 DNA reads as TGCGCCAGCAGCCAAGGACGTCAGGACTCCTACGAGCAGTACTTC. Protein sequence: CASSQGRQDSYEQYF.

V gene TRBV7-3 combines with J gene TRBJ2-1; D is possibly TRBD2 (5 bases). The CDR3 length is 15 residues. V shed 3 bases and J shed 0 bases, with 9 bases lying between them. From germline, CDR1 is SGHTA and CDR2 FQGTGA. CDR3: CASSFGESSYNEQFF. CDR3 DNA sequence: TGTGCCAGCAGCTTCGGGGAGAGCTCCTACAATGAGCAGTTCTTC.

Remarks on this clonotype: Being one base from a much bigger clone, this may be a read error. The chain's CDR3 is CASSPYHRGPSEPQHF. The CDR3, as DNA: TGTGCCAGCTCACCATACCACAGGGGCCCCTCCGAGCCCCAGCATTTT. V usage is TRBV18 and J usage is TRBJ1-5; TRBD1 matches 7 bases. This CDR3 region has 16 residues. Germline V CDR1 and CDR2: KGHSH, LQKENI. V shed 2 bases, J shed 8 bases, and the junction held 12 bases outside the gene matches.

This clonotype was counted a few times. The V gene is TRBV27, the J gene TRBJ1-5, with D unresolved. This CDR3 has 13 residues. Trimming shortened V by 4 bases and J by 4 bases, and 8 bases separated the two germline ends. Germline CDR1 and CDR2: MNHEY and SMNVEV (reference sequence). As DNA, the CDR3 is TGTGCCAGCAGTTACGCACCGAATCAGCCCCAGCATTTT. It specifies CASSYAPNQPQHF.

This chain uses TRBV4-1 with TRBJ2-1; D gene ambiguous. Trimming took off 0 bases at V and 7 bases at J, with 1 base between the two ends. Germline CDR1 reads MGHRA; CDR2 reads YSYEKL. The CDR3 runs 11 residues. The CDR3 DNA reads as TGCGCCAGCAGCCAAGAGAATGAGCAGTTCTTC. Translated, it gives CASSQENEQFF.

Of note for this clonotype: One junction end does not reproduce the germline sequence, and a read error may be involved. The chain combines TRBV7-2 with TRBJ2-3; TRBD2 matches 10 bases. CDR3 length equals 15 residues. Germline CDR1 reads SGHTA; CDR2 reads FQGNSA. CDR3 amino acids: CASSLAGAPGNTQYF. The CDR3 region has the DNA TGTGCCAGCAGCCTAGCGGGAGCCCCGGGAAATACGCAGTATTTT.

V is TRBV7-9 and J is TRBJ2-1, with 9 bases identical to TRBD1. CDR3 length: 17 amino acids. Trimming removed 5 bases from V and 5 bases from J; junction bases left unmatched: 13. Germline V gene sequence: CDR1 SEHNR, CDR2 FQNEAQ (reference sequence). CDR3 sequence: CASSAHEGTGPDNEQFF. The CDR3 DNA reads TGTGCCAGCAGCGCACATGAAGGGACAGGGCCAGACAATGAGCAGTTCTTC.

In its sample, this clonotype was seen a few times. This chain links TRBV19 with TRBJ2-5; the match to TRBD1 covers 7 bases. Germline loops: CDR1 LNHDA, CDR2 SQIVND (reference sequence). J lost 5 bases, V lost 7 bases, and 7 bases had no gene match. CDR3 length: 13 residues. The CDR3 nucleotides read TGTGCCAGTACTAAGACAGGGATGGAGACCCAGTACTTC. This codes for CASTKTGMETQYF.

This clonotype was counted ten times or more. This chain links TRBV29-1 with TRBJ1-1; 7 bases map to TRBD1. The V gene's germline CDR1 is SQVTM and CDR2 ANQGSEA. The ends lost 2 bases at V and 5 bases at J; junction bases unmatched: 14. The CDR3 spans 16 residues. The CDR3 region is CSVEPTGAWKVTEAFF. CDR3 bases: TGCAGCGTTGAACCCACAGGGGCGTGGAAGGTGACTGAAGCTTTCTTT.

This clonotype was counted many times. V and J are TRBV10-3 and TRBJ2-5; 10 nucleotides match TRBD1. The CDR3 runs 13 residues. The germline V gene has CDR1 ENHRY and CDR2 SYGVKD. J gave up 4 bases and V 10 bases, and 6 bases lay outside the gene matches. DNA of the CDR3: TGTGCCACCCGGACAGGGGGAAGAGAGACCCAGTACTTC. Its protein product is CATRTGGRETQYF.

As regards this clonotype: This may stem from a read error, because a much larger clone lies one nucleotide away. The CDR3 ends on some other residue instead of the conserved phenylalanine or tryptophan, so this is likely a read error. The chain recombines TRBV27 with TRBJ1-1; no definite D call. The germline gives CDR1 MNHEY, CDR2 SMNVEV (reference sequence). This CDR3 is 15 amino acids long. V lost 5 bases and J lost 0, with 13 bases in between. CDR3 sequence (DNA): TGTGCCAGCAGTCTCCACGTCCGGTTGAACACTGAAGCTTTCCTT. This gives the protein CASSLHVRLNTEAFL.

This clonotype has a count of ten or more. V gene TRBV6-5 combines with J gene TRBJ1-1; 9 positions match TRBD1. The CDR3 runs to 13 residues. The J segment lost 7 bases and the V segment lost 5 bases, leaving 5 bases of the junction unmatched. Germline V gives CDR1 MNHEY, CDR2 SVGAGI. The CDR3 DNA follows: TGTGCCAGCAGTCGGGACAGGGCCAGTGAAGCTTTCTTT. Its translation: CASSRDRASEAFF.

The chain has TRBV24-1 and TRBJ2-2, with D possibly being TRBD2 (6 bases). Germline V lookup: CDR1 KGHDR, CDR2 SFDVKD. V lost 5 bases to trimming and J lost 6 bases, with 12 bases between them. The CDR3 is 14 amino acids. CDR3 nucleotide sequence: TGTGCCACCAGTGGGGAAGGGGAGGCCGGGGAGCTGTTTTTT. It yields the protein CATSGEGEAGELFF.

This clonotype has only a few counts. The chain couples TRBV27 to TRBJ2-7, with D tentatively TRBD1 or TRBD2 (5 bases each). This CDR3 contains 14 residues. Germline-derived CDR1 and CDR2 are MNHEY and SMNVEV (reference sequence). Trimming took 4 bases from V and 2 from J, leaving 12 bases between them. CDR3 sequence: CASSSGPAAYEQYF. In DNA, the CDR3 is TGTGCCAGCAGTTCGGGACCCGCGGCCTACGAGCAGTACTTC.

This clonotype was seen many times. The chain employs TRBV29-1 and TRBJ1-1; the D is unclear. V lost 4 bases, J lost 4 bases, and 16 bases lay in between. The CDR3 consists of 14 residues. Germline V gives CDR1 SQVTM, CDR2 ANQGSEA. CDR3 amino acids: CSVAAGLQVTEAFF. The DNA for the CDR3 is TGCAGCGTTGCGGCCGGACTACAAGTCACTGAAGCTTTCTTT.

The sample holds one count of this clonotype. The germline gene is not matched at one end of the junction; a read error may be the cause. The chain has TRBV6-2 or TRBV6-3 and TRBJ2-7; D gene uncertain. The germline gives CDR1 MNHEY, CDR2 SVGEGT. The length of the CDR3 is 11 residues. CDR3: CARSTAYEQYF. In DNA, the CDR3 is TGTGCCCGCAGCACAGCCTACGAGCAGTACTTC.

This clonotype was counted many times. The rearrangement links TRBV11-3 to TRBJ2-1; D ambiguous. The CDR3 is made up of 15 amino acids. V lost 3 bases and J lost 0, with 9 bases in between. CDR1 and CDR2 from the germline V gene are SGHNT and YENEEA. The CDR3 DNA reads as TGTGCCAGCAGCTTTACAGAAAGCTCCTACAATGAGCAGTTCTTC. It codes for CASSFTESSYNEQFF.

This clonotype turned up a few times. The V call is TRBV20-1, the J call TRBJ2-1; 8 nucleotides match TRBD1. The CDR3 consists of 14 residues. CDR1 and CDR2 from the germline V gene are DFQATT and SNEGSKA (reference sequence). V gave up 0 bases and J gave up 6 bases; unmatched junction bases: 4. CDR3 protein: CSARDGTGGNEQFF. The CDR3 coding sequence is TGCAGTGCTAGAGATGGCACAGGGGGCAATGAGCAGTTCTTC.

This clonotype has a handful of counts. The chain combines TRBV4-1 with TRBJ1-3; D not certain. Germline V gene lookup returns CDR1 MGHRA and CDR2 YSYEKL. The V end was cut by 0 bases, the J end by 4 bases, with 10 bases between. The CDR3 has 15 residues. The CDR3 is CASSQDIGRGNTIYF. The CDR3 DNA reads as TGCGCCAGCAGCCAAGATATTGGCAGGGGAAACACCATATATTTT.

Concerning this clonotype: This sequence may be a read error, since a much larger clone differs from it by one base. V and J are TRBV28 and TRBJ2-5; 13 positions agree with TRBD2. Germline V CDR1 and CDR2: MDHEN, SYDVKM. There are 17 residues in the CDR3. Here the CDR3 DNA reads TGTGCCAGCAGTTTACAAACTAGCGGGAGGGCCCAAGAGACCCAGCACTTC. This gives the protein CASSLQTSGRAQETQHF.

In its sample, this clonotype was seen a few times. At one end the junction does not follow the germline gene, possibly because of a read error. J is TRBJ2-1 and V is TRBV29-1; 9 positions agree with TRBD2. CDR1 is SQVTM and CDR2 is ANQGSEA in the germline V gene. The length of the CDR3 is 14 residues. The CDR3 nucleotides read TGTAGCGTTGAAGTACCGCGGGAGGGCAATGAGCAGTTCTTC. Translating gives CSVEVPREGNEQFF.

The chain carries TRBV4-2 and TRBJ2-7; D might be TRBD2 (6 bases). Trimming cost V 3 bases and J 0 bases, with 18 bases left between them. This CDR3 contains 17 residues. The germline gives CDR1 LGHNA, CDR2 YNFKEQ. The CDR3 sequence: CASSQGLSRDFSYEQYF. The DNA of the CDR3 is TGTGCCAGCAGCCAGGGACTCTCCCGGGACTTCTCCTACGAGCAGTACTTC.

A remark on this clonotype: A much larger clonotype is one base distant, so this may be a read error. The V call is TRBV7-9, the J call TRBJ2-2; D is possibly TRBD1 or TRBD2 (5 bases each). Germline V lookup: CDR1 SEHNR, CDR2 FQNEAQ (reference sequence). The CDR3 spans 13 residues. The CDR3 nucleotides are TGTGCCAGCAGCCCGTTGAACACCGGGGCGCTGTTTTTT. Residues: CASSPLNTGALFF.

The chain uses TRBV5-6 and TRBJ2-7; D remains unclear. The germline V and J ends were trimmed by 0 bases and 3 bases, with 7 bases remaining between them. The CDR3 is made up of 13 amino acids. CDR1 is SGHDT, CDR2 YYEEEE, per germline. DNA for the CDR3: TGTGCCAGCAGCTTGGGCAAGAACTACGAGCAGTACTTC. Its translation is CASSLGKNYEQYF.

A word on this clonotype: This may be a read error, as it is one base from a much larger clone. The chain has TRBV5-6 and TRBJ2-3; D remains unclear. Germline V gene lookup returns CDR1 SGHDT and CDR2 YYEEEE. The CDR3 has 15 residues. CDR3 protein: CDSSLAVTNTDTQYF. The CDR3 DNA sequence: TGTGACAGCAGCTTGGCGGTCACTAACACAGATACGCAGTATTTT.

This clonotype has more than one count but fewer than ten. The CDR3 DNA follows: TGCGCCAGCAGTTCCCAGCGGGGAGGAGAGACCCAGTACTTC. It is translated as CASSSQRGGETQYF. The V call is TRBV10-2, the J call TRBJ2-5; 7 bases line up with TRBD2. This CDR3 region has 14 residues. The J segment lost 4 bases and the V segment lost 5 bases, leaving 7 bases of the junction unmatched. Germline-derived CDR1 and CDR2 are WSHSY and SAAADI.

This clonotype came up many times. The rearrangement joins TRBV20-1 to TRBJ2-3; D gene unclear. Germline values: CDR1 DFQATT, CDR2 SNEGSKA (reference sequence). The ends were cut back, 0 bases at V and 6 bases at J, with 7 bases in the middle. This CDR3 contains 12 residues. CDR3 region: CSARDSYDTQYF. In DNA, the CDR3 is TGCAGTGCTAGAGATTCGTACGATACGCAGTATTTT.

The chain employs TRBV7-8 and TRBJ2-7; either TRBD1 or TRBD2 may fit D (5 bases each). The V and J ends lost 4 bases and 12 bases respectively, with 22 bases between them. The length of the CDR3 is 14 residues. CDR1 and CDR2 (germline): SGHVS, FQNEAQ. CDR3 DNA sequence: TGTGCCAGCAGCTCTCCCGGGACGTCGCATATACCGTACTTC. This codes for CASSSPGTSHIPYF.

Note on this clonotype: At one end, the junction sequence differs from germline, possibly due to a read error. The V call is TRBV12-3 or TRBV12-4, the J call TRBJ2-1, with 13 bases aligning to TRBD2. This CDR3 comprises 18 residues. The CDR3 reads CASSLARTSGRDNNAQFF. Here the CDR3 DNA reads TGTGCCAGCAGTTTAGCCCGAACTAGCGGGAGGGACAACAATGCGCAGTTCTTC.

This clonotype was recorded a few times. The V call is TRBV7-9, the J call TRBJ1-4; D is uncertain. V lost 6 bases and J 1 base, leaving 9 bases between the germline ends. The CDR3 is 14 amino acids. Germline lookup yields CDR1 SEHNR and CDR2 FQNEAQ (reference sequence). The CDR3 is CASRHGITNEKLFF. The CDR3 bases are TGTGCCAGCAGGCATGGGATAACTAATGAAAAACTGTTTTTT.

V is TRBV4-3 and J is TRBJ2-2; D might be TRBD1 (5 bases). Between the trimmed V and J ends, which lost 0 bases and 4 bases, there was a span of 12 bases. The CDR3 runs 16 residues. Per the germline V gene, CDR1 is LGHNA and CDR2 is YSLEER. The CDR3 nucleotides are TGCGCCAGCAGCCAAGACGGGTATGGGGCCACCGGGGAGCTGTTTTTT. Residues: CASSQDGYGATGELFF.